This T cell receptor beta chain was observed in a study of blood T cell repertoires in COVID-19. For the study at large: The United States, Italy and Spain were the sources of the acute and convalescent COVID-19 samples.

All enrollees were roughly 18 to 95 years old and from around 25 US areas. In assigning cohorts, the study relied on participant-reported clinical history. In the study's own analysis: Quantification of nucleated cells was approximated via reference gene primer amplification. Assay used: immunoSEQ multiplex PCR; TCRdb lists only in-frame clones, some missing. The DNA gave D and trimming, while V, J and clone size come from that table. This table holds a few hundred thousand clones, about 88% found once. Per germline, CDR1 SGHRS and CDR2 YFSETQ. The junction had 4 bases not matched to a gene; V was cut back by 0 bases and J by 0 bases. This CDR3 is 16 amino acids long.

Specimen: PBMCs or T cells enriched from blood (not recorded which). The V gene is TRBV5-1, the J gene TRBJ2-3, with TRBD2 matching 7 bases. This clonotype was obtained from a woman aged 25 to 39 who had recovered from COVID-19. CDR3 residues: CASSLGLADSTDTQYF. The CDR3 nucleotides read TGCGCCAGCAGCTTGGGACTAGCAGACAGCACAGATACGCAGTATTTT.